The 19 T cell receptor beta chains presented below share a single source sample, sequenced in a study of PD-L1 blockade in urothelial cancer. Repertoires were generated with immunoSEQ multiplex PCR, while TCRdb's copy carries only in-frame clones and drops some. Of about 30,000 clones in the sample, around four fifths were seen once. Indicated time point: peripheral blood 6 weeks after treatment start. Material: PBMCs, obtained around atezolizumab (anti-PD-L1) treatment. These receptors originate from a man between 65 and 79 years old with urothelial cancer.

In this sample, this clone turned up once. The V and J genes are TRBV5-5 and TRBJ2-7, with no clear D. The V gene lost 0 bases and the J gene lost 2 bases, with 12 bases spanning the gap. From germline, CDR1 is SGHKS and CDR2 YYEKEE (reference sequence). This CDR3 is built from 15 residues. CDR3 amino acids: CASSLDPAVPYEQYF. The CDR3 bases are TGTGCCAGCAGCTTGGATCCGGCGGTCCCCTACGAGCAGTACTTC. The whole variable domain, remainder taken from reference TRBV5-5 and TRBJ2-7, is DAGVTQSPTHLIKTRGQQVTLRCSPISGHKSVSWYQQVLGQGPQFIFQYYEKEERGRGNFPDRFSARQFPNYSSELNVNALLLGDSALYLCASSLDPAVPYEQYFGPGTRLTVT.

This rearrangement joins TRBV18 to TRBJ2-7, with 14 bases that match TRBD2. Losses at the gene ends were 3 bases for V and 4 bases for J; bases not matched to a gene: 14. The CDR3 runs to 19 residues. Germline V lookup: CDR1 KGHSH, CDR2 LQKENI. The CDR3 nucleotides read TGTGCCAGCTCACCGAAGCTGACTAGCGGGAGGGCGGTCGTTTACGAGCAGTACTTC. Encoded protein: CASSPKLTSGRAVVYEQYF.

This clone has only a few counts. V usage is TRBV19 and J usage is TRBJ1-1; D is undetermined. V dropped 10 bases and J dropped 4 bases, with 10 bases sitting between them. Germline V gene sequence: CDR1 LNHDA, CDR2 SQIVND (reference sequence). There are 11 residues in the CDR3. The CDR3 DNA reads TGTGCCACCCGCTTCGGCACTGAAGCTTTCTTT. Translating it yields CATRFGTEAFF.

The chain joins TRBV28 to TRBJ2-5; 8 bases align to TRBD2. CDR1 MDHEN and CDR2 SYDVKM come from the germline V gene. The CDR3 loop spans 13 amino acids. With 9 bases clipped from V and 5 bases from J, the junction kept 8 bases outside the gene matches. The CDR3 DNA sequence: TGTGCCAGTAGTCCAACGGGGGGGGAGACCCAGTACTTC. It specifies CASSPTGGETQYF.

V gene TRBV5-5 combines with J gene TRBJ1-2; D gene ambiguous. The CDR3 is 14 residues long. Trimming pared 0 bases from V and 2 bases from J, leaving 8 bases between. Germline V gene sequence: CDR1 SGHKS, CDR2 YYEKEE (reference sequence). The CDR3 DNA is TGTGCCAGCAGCTTGGACAAACTAAACTATGGCTACACCTTC. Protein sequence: CASSLDKLNYGYTF.

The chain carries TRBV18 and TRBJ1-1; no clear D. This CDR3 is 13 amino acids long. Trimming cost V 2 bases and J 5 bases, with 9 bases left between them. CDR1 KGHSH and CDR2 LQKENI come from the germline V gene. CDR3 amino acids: CASSPNRGTEAFF. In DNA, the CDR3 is TGTGCCAGCTCACCAAATCGGGGAACTGAAGCTTTCTTT.

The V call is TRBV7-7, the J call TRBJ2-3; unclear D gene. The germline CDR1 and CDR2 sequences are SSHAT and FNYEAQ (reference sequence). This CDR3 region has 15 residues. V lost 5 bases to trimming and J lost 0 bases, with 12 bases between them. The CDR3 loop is CASSPWAGSTDTQYF. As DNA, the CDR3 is TGTGCCAGCAGCCCCTGGGCAGGAAGCACAGATACGCAGTATTTT.

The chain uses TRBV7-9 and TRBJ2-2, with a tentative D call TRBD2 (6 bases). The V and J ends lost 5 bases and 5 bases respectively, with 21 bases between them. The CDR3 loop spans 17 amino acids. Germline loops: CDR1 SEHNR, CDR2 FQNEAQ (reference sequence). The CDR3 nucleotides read TGTGCCAGCAGCACCCGCCCCCAGCGGGCGGGGACCGGGGAGCTGTTTTTT. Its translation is CASSTRPQRAGTGELFF. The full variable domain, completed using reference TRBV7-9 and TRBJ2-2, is DTGVSQNPRHKITKRGQNVTFRCDPISEHNRLYWYRQTLGQGPEFLTYFQNEAQLEKSRLLSDRFSAERPKGSFSTLEIQRTEQGDSAMYLCASSTRPQRAGTGELFFGEGSRLTVL.

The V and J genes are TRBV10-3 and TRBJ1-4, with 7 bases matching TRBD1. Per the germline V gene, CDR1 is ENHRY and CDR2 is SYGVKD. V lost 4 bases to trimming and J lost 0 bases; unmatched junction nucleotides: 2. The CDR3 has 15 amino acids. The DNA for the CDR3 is TGTGCCATCAGTGCGACAGGGTCAACTAATGAAAAACTGTTTTTT. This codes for CAISATGSTNEKLFF.

CDR3 region: CASSPDGLSTGELFF. DNA for the CDR3: TGTGCCAGCTCACCAGACGGACTCTCCACCGGGGAGCTGTTTTTT. The chain employs TRBV18 and TRBJ2-2; D is perhaps TRBD2 (5 bases). The CDR3 is made up of 15 amino acids. V was clipped by 2 bases and J by 4 bases, with 11 bases between them. Looked up from germline, CDR1 is KGHSH and CDR2 is LQKENI.

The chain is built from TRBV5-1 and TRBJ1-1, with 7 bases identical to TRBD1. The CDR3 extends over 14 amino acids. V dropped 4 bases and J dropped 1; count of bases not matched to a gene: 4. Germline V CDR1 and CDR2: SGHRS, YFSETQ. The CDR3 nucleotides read TGCGCCAGCAGCCGAGGGGGCGGGAACACTGAAGCTTTCTTT. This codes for CASSRGGGNTEAFF.

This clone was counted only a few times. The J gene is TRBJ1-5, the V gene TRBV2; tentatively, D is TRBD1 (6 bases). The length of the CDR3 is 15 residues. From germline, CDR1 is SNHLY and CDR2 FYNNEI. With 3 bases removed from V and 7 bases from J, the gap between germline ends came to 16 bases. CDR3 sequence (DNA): TGTGCCAGCAGTGAGAGAGGGGGAGGGCGCCAGCCCCAGCATTTT. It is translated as CASSERGGGRQPQHF.

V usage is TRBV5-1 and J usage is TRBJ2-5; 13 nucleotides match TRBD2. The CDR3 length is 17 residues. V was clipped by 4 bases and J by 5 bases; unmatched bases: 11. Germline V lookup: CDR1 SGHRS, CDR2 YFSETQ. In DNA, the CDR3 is TGCGCCAGCAGCGGACGGACTAGCGGGAGTTGGGGTGAGACCCAGTACTTC. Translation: CASSGRTSGSWGETQYF.

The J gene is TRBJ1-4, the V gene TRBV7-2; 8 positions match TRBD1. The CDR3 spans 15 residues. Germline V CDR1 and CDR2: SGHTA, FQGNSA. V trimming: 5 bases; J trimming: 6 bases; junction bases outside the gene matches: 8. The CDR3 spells CASSERQGAYEKLFF. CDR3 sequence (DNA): TGTGCCAGCAGCGAGCGTCAGGGGGCGTATGAAAAACTGTTTTTT.

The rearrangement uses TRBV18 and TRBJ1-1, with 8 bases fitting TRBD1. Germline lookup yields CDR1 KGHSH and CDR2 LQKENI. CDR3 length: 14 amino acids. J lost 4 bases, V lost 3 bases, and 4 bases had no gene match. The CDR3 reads CASSPPDRATEAFF. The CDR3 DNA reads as TGTGCCAGCTCACCTCCGGACAGGGCCACTGAAGCTTTCTTT.

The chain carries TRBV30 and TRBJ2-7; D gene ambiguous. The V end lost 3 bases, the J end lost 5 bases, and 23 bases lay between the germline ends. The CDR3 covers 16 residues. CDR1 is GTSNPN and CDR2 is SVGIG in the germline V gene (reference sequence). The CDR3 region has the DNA TGTGCCTGGAGAAGAGATTGGGCAAGAGAGAGCCACGAGCAGTACTTC. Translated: CAWRRDWARESHEQYF. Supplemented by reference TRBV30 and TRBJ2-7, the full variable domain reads SQTIHQWPATLVQPVGSPLSLECTVEGTSNPNLYWYRQAAGRGLQLLFYSVGIGQISSEVPQNLSASRPQDRQFILSSKKLLLSDSGFYLCAWRRDWARESHEQYFGPGTRLTVT.

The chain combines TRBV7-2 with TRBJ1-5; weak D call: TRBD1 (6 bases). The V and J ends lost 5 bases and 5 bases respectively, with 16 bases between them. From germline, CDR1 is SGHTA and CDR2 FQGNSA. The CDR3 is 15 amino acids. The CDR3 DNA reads TGTGCCAGCAGCGCGTCTAGGACAGCCGATCAGCCCCAGCATTTT. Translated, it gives CASSASRTADQPQHF.

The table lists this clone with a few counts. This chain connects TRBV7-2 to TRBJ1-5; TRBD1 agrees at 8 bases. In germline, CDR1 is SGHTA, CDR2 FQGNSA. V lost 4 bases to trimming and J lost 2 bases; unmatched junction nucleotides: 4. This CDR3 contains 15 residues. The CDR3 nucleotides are TGTGCCAGCAGCTCAGACAGGGGAGGCAATCAGCCCCAGCATTTT. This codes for CASSSDRGGNQPQHF.

CDR3 in DNA: TGTGCCAGCAGCCCCCGGACAGCGAACTCCTACGAGCAGTACTTC. This translates into CASSPRTANSYEQYF. This chain connects TRBV7-2 to TRBJ2-7; D is possibly TRBD1 (6 bases). Between the trimmed V and J ends, which lost 5 bases and 0 bases, there was a span of 14 bases. The CDR3 contains 15 residues. Germline V gene sequence: CDR1 SGHTA, CDR2 FQGNSA.